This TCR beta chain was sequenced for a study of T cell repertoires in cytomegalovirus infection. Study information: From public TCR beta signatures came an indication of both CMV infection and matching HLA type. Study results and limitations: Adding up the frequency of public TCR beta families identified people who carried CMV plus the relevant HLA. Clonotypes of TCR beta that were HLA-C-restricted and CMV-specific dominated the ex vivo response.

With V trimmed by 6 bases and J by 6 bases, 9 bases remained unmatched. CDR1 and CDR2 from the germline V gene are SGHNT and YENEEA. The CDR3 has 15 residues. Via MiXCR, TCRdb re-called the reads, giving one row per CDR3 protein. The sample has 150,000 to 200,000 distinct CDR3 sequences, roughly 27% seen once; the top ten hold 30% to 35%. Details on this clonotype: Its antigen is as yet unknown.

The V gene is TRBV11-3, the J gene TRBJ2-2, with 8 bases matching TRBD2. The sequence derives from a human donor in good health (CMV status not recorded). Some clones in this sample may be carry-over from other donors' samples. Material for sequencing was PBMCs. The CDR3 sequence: CASSRGGREAGELFF. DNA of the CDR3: TGTGCCAGCAGTCGGGGGGGCCGGGAAGCCGGGGAGCTGTTTTTT.